In its sample, the clone carrying this T cell receptor (beta chain) was seen many times. Its antigen remains unidentified. The data were taken from a study of molecular identifiers for immune sequencing clone quantification. Study conclusions and caveats: Highly expanded clone sizes could be underestimated through barcode sharing by identical TCR molecules.

CD8+CD4-CCR7+CD45RA+ sorting gave the naive CD8 T cells. Listed TCR primers, together with previously described methods, were used for the bulk TCR libraries. TCRdb re-called the PCR reads through MiXCR, storing one row per CDR3 protein. The sample carries fewer than 45,000 distinct CDR3 sequences, 19% recorded once. The material sequenced was naive CD8+ T cells from blood, with Jurkat cell RNA spiked in. The subset was: FACS-sorted CD8+CD4-CCR7+CD45RA+ naive T cells. The receptor was derived from a human donor in good health. Some libraries in this study had Jurkat cell RNA spiked in.

Here the CDR3 reads CAWGNRQGEYF. The CDR3 nucleotides read TGTGCCTGGGGGAACCGACAGGGAGAGTACTTC. The rearrangement joins TRBV30 to TRBJ2-7; TRBD1 matches at 7 bases. Germline V gene data show CDR1 as GTSNPN and CDR2 as SVGIG (reference sequence). Losses at the gene ends were 5 bases for V and 11 bases for J; bases not matched to a gene: 9. This CDR3 is built from 11 residues.